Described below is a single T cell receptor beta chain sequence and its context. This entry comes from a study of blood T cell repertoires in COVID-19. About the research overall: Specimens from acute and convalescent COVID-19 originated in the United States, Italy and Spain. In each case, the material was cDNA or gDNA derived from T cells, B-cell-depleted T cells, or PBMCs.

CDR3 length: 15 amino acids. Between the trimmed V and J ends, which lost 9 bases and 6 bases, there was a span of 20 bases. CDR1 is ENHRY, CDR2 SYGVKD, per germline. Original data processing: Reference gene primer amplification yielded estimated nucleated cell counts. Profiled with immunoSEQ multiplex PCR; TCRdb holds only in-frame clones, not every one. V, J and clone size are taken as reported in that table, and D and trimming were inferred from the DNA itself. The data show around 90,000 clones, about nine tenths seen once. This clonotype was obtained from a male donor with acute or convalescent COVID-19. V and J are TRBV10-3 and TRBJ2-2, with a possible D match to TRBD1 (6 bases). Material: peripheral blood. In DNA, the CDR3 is TGTGCCATAAAGAGGGACAAGGATTGGCCCGGGGAGCTGTTTTTT. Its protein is CAIKRDKDWPGELFF.